Shown below are 26 T cell receptor beta chains from a single sample sequenced in a study of T cell repertoires in cytomegalovirus infection. Via MiXCR, TCRdb re-called the reads, giving one row per CDR3 protein. This sample has about 240,000 distinct CDR3 sequences; around 6.2% occur once, and the top ten carry about 6.5%. The sequenced sample consisted of PBMCs. Receptors originate from a human donor in good health (CMV status not recorded). Some clones in this sample may be carry-over from other donors' samples.

The chain joins TRBV7-2 to TRBJ2-7; D remains ambiguous. Germline V gene sequence: CDR1 SGHTA, CDR2 FQGNSA. V was clipped by 1 base and J by 4 bases, with 8 bases between them. CDR3 length: 13 amino acids. The DNA of the CDR3 is TGTGCCAGCAGCTTAGGCCCAGTTTACGAGCAGTACGTC. This translates into CASSLGPVYEQYV.

In the case of this clonotype: An end of the junction does not agree with germline; a read error may underlie this. CDR3 nucleotide sequence: TGTGCTACCAGGGAGGCGGGGACTTACACCGGGGAGCCGTTTTTT. The encoded protein is CATREAGTYTGEPFF. The chain is built from TRBV19 and TRBJ2-2; D might be TRBD2 (6 bases). Germline CDR1 is LNHDA and CDR2 is SQIVND (reference sequence). The CDR3 consists of 15 residues.

In this sample, this clonotype turned up many times. The J gene is TRBJ1-5, the V gene TRBV6-2 or TRBV6-3; D perhaps matches TRBD1 (5 bases). The V end was cut by 1 base, the J end by 2 bases, with 9 bases between. Germline V gene sequence: CDR1 MNHEY, CDR2 SVGEGT. The CDR3 has 15 residues. The CDR3 region has the DNA TGTGCCAGCAGTTACTTGCAGGGAGGCAATCAGCCCCAGCATTTT. Translation gives CASSYLQGGNQPQHF.

This clonotype turned up a few times. The chain carries TRBV29-1 and TRBJ1-1; 7 bases map to TRBD1. Germline lookup yields CDR1 SQVTM and CDR2 ANQGSEA. This CDR3 has 14 residues. The J segment lost 5 bases and the V segment lost 7 bases, leaving 13 bases of the junction unmatched. CDR3 in amino acids: CSARIRQGVTEAFF. For the CDR3, the DNA is TGCAGCGCCCGAATCCGACAGGGTGTAACTGAAGCTTTCTTT. Full variable domain (rest looked up from reference TRBV29-1 and TRBJ1-1): SAVISQKPSRDICQRGTSLTIQCQVDSQVTMMFWYRQQPGQSLTLIATANQGSEATYESGFVIDKFPISRPNLTFSTLTVSNMSPEDSSIYLCSARIRQGVTEAFFGQGTRLTVV.

This clonotype was seen repeatedly, ten times or more. The V gene is TRBV25-1, the J gene TRBJ1-1; no reliable D call. CDR3 length: 15 amino acids. The V end lost 1 base, the J end lost 1 base, and 10 bases lay between the germline ends. In germline, CDR1 is MGHDK, CDR2 SYGVNS. The CDR3 DNA is TGTGCCAGCAGTGAATTGGGGTTGGGGAACACTGAAGCTTTCTTT. This encodes CASSELGLGNTEAFF.

This clonotype was seen many times. V is TRBV6-1 and J is TRBJ2-1, with a tentative D call TRBD2 (6 bases). CDR3 length equals 14 residues. Trimming removed 4 bases at V and 6 bases at J, with 13 bases between. Germline lookup yields CDR1 MNHNS and CDR2 SASEGT. The CDR3: CASSARVGGNEQFF. The CDR3 bases are TGTGCCAGCAGTGCCCGAGTCGGGGGCAATGAGCAGTTCTTC.

This clonotype was seen at least ten times. This rearrangement joins TRBV7-2 to TRBJ1-5; D is unresolved. Trimming removed 5 bases at V and 0 bases at J, with 8 bases between. The CDR3 has 14 residues. The germline V gene has CDR1 SGHTA and CDR2 FQGNSA. In DNA form, the CDR3 reads TGTGCCAGCAGCCCTCAACATAGCAATCAGCCCCAGCATTTT. This sequence encodes CASSPQHSNQPQHF. The entire variable domain, with the rest obtained from reference TRBV7-2 and TRBJ1-5, is as follows: GAGVSQSPSNKVTEKGKDVELRCDPISGHTALYWYRQSLGQGLEFLIYFQGNSAPDKSGLPSDRFSAERTGGSVSTLTIQRTQQEDSAVYLCASSPQHSNQPQHFGDGTRLSIL.

The table lists this clonotype with a few counts. The V and J genes are TRBV28 and TRBJ2-5; D unclear. The CDR3 covers 12 residues. The germline gives CDR1 MDHEN, CDR2 SYDVKM. The V end was cut by 5 bases, the J end by 5 bases, with 9 bases between. The CDR3 here is CASSTPGETQYF. The CDR3 DNA reads TGTGCCAGCAGTACCCCCGGGGAGACCCAGTACTTC.

This clonotype was detected many times. The gene calls are TRBV28 and TRBJ1-1, with a tentative D call TRBD1 (5 bases). The CDR3 has 14 residues. V gave up 5 bases and J gave up 1 base, with 11 bases separating them. The germline gives CDR1 MDHEN, CDR2 SYDVKM. The CDR3 coding sequence is TGTGCCAGCAGTATCCTCAGGGAGAACACTGAAGCTTTCTTT. It codes for CASSILRENTEAFF.

This clonotype was observed at least ten times. The V and J genes are TRBV7-2 and TRBJ1-5, with TRBD1 as a possible D gene (5 bases). The CDR3 has 17 residues. The germline CDR1 and CDR2 sequences are SGHTA and FQGNSA. The germline V and J ends were trimmed by 2 bases and 0 bases, with 14 bases remaining between them. CDR3 sequence reads: CASSLPSRQYSNQPQHF. In DNA form, the CDR3 reads TGTGCCAGCAGCTTACCCTCAAGACAGTATAGCAATCAGCCCCAGCATTTT.

This clonotype was seen many times. The genes are TRBV6-2 or TRBV6-3 and TRBJ2-3; tentative D call: TRBD1 (6 bases). CDR1 is MNHEY and CDR2 is SVGEGT in the germline V gene. V dropped 7 bases and J dropped 1 base, with 15 bases sitting between them. The CDR3 extends over 15 amino acids. CDR3 sequence reads: CASTTSGQGTDTQYF. CDR3 nucleotides: TGTGCCAGCACCACCTCGGGACAAGGCACAGATACGCAGTATTTT.

The J gene is TRBJ2-7, the V gene TRBV30; 8 positions agree with TRBD1. Germline CDR1 reads GTSNPN; CDR2 reads SVGIG (reference sequence). V gave up 2 bases and J gave up 4 bases; unmatched junction bases: 10. The CDR3 is made up of 15 amino acids. CDR3 protein: CAWSIVQGARYEQYF. CDR3 DNA sequence: TGTGCCTGGAGTATTGTGCAGGGGGCTAGGTACGAGCAGTACTTC. Using reference TRBV30 and TRBJ2-7 for the parts outside the CDR3, the full variable domain is SQTIHQWPATLVQPVGSPLSLECTVEGTSNPNLYWYRQAAGRGLQLLFYSVGIGQISSEVPQNLSASRPQDRQFILSSKKLLLSDSGFYLCAWSIVQGARYEQYFGPGTRLTVT.

The chain couples TRBV20-1 to TRBJ1-3, with TRBD1 matching over 7 bases. CDR3 length: 15 residues. Losses at the gene ends were 3 bases for V and 5 bases for J; bases not matched to a gene: 10. The germline V gene encodes CDR1 DFQATT and CDR2 SNEGSKA (reference sequence). CDR3 DNA: TGCAGTGCTAGTCCCCCGGACAGGTCTAGAAACACCATATATTTT. This sequence encodes CSASPPDRSRNTIYF.

The chain links TRBV18 to TRBJ1-2; D call uncertain. Trimming removed 2 bases at V and 6 bases at J, with 7 bases between. This CDR3 contains 12 residues. The germline CDR1 and CDR2 sequences are KGHSH and LQKENI. CDR3 bases: TGTGCCAGCTCACCAGGTCAGAATGGCTACACCTTC. It encodes CASSPGQNGYTF.

This clonotype was detected ten times or more. The chain uses TRBV6-2 or TRBV6-3 and TRBJ2-1; D is perhaps TRBD2 (6 bases). V was shortened by 6 bases and J by 4 bases, with 28 bases between the two germline ends. The CDR3 totals 19 residues. CDR1 MNHEY and CDR2 SVGEGT come from the germline V gene. The CDR3, as DNA: TGTGCCAGCAGCGTCCCTAGGGGAGGATCATCCCGGGTTTACAATGAGCAGTTCTTC. It codes for CASSVPRGGSSRVYNEQFF.

This clonotype was picked up many times. This rearrangement joins TRBV28 to TRBJ1-4; the D is unclear. V lost 10 bases to trimming and J lost 3 bases, with 15 bases between them. This CDR3 has 14 amino acids. CDR1 MDHEN and CDR2 SYDVKM come from the germline V gene. CDR3 coding DNA: TGTGCCACTAACGAGAGGGCGGCTAATGAAAAACTGTTTTTT. Its protein is CATNERAANEKLFF.

V gene TRBV9 combines with J gene TRBJ2-3; D unresolved. The CDR3 totals 16 residues. In germline, CDR1 is SGDLS, CDR2 YYNGEE. V gave up 3 bases and J gave up 2 bases, with 16 bases separating them. CDR3 loop: CASSARWAGNTDTQYF. The DNA of the CDR3 is TGTGCCAGCAGCGCTAGGTGGGCTGGGAACACAGATACGCAGTATTTT.

This clonotype was seen repeatedly, ten times or more. This chain joins TRBV29-1 and TRBJ2-1, with D uncertain. V was clipped by 4 bases and J by 2 bases, with 12 bases between them. This CDR3 region has 14 residues. The germline V gene encodes CDR1 SQVTM and CDR2 ANQGSEA. The CDR3 here is CSVGGPPPYNEQFF. As DNA, the CDR3 is TGCAGCGTTGGAGGCCCACCCCCCTACAATGAGCAGTTCTTC.

The sample holds many counts of this clonotype. The V gene is TRBV25-1, the J gene TRBJ1-2, with a possible D match to TRBD1 (6 bases). The CDR3 is 14 amino acids. V was clipped by 4 bases and J by 8 bases, with 17 bases between them. Per the germline V gene, CDR1 is MGHDK and CDR2 is SYGVNS. The CDR3 DNA sequence: TGTGCCAGCAGTGTGGAAGGGGGTCTACGAGGCTACACCTTC. Translation gives CASSVEGGLRGYTF.

V gene TRBV5-1 combines with J gene TRBJ2-1; tentatively, D is TRBD1 or TRBD2 (5 bases each). The germline V gene has CDR1 SGHRS and CDR2 YFSETQ. This CDR3 contains 14 residues. V shed 7 bases and J shed 5 bases, with 16 bases lying between them. The CDR3 DNA follows: TGCGCCAGCGGCACAGGAGGCGGGCACAATGAGCAGTTCTTC. Protein product: CASGTGGGHNEQFF.

This clonotype was seen many times. The chain is built from TRBV6-1 and TRBJ2-7, with unresolved D. V was clipped by 5 bases and J by 5 bases, with 19 bases between them. This CDR3 comprises 15 residues. CDR1 and CDR2 (germline): MNHNS, SASEGT. CDR3 loop: CASSLTDPLDDEQYF. CDR3 DNA sequence: TGTGCCAGCAGTCTTACGGACCCCCTCGATGACGAGCAGTACTTC.

This clonotype appeared a single time. Given a much more abundant clone one base away, this may be a read error. The chain is built from TRBV20-1 and TRBJ2-6, with TRBD1 as a possible D gene (6 bases). This CDR3 spans 16 amino acids. Germline V lookup: CDR1 DFQATT, CDR2 SNEGSKA (reference sequence). CDR3 DNA sequence: TGCAGTGCCACACAGGGCATGGACTCTGGGGTCAACGTCCTGACTTTC. This codes for CSATQGMDSGVNVLTF.

The chain recombines TRBV30 with TRBJ1-5; D might be TRBD1 (6 bases). CDR3 length: 13 amino acids. CDR1 and CDR2 (germline): GTSNPN, SVGIG (reference sequence). The germline V and J ends were trimmed by 0 bases and 11 bases, with 14 bases remaining between them. CDR3 nucleotide sequence: TGTGCCTGGAGTGTACAGGGACACGGGTCCCAGCATTTT. Amino acids: CAWSVQGHGSQHF.

This clonotype has at least ten counts. The chain combines TRBV7-8 with TRBJ1-1; maybe TRBD1 (5 bases). This CDR3 contains 14 residues. CDR1 is SGHVS, CDR2 FQNEAQ, per germline. V was trimmed by 1 base and J by 0 bases, leaving 6 bases between them. The CDR3 is CASSLVGVNTEAFF. DNA for the CDR3: TGTGCCAGCAGCTTAGTAGGGGTGAACACTGAAGCTTTCTTT.

In the case of this clonotype: Germline is not matched at one junction end, which may reflect a read error. CDR3 amino acids: CASSLATSYYEQFF. The CDR3 DNA sequence: TGTGCCAGCAGCCTTGCCACTAGCTACTATGAGCAGTTCTTC. This rearrangement joins TRBV5-6 to TRBJ2-1; D may be TRBD2 (6 bases). The CDR3 is 14 residues long. Germline lookup yields CDR1 SGHDT and CDR2 YYEEEE. Looking up the rest from reference TRBV5-6 and TRBJ2-1 gives the full variable domain: DAGVTQSPTHLIKTRGQQVTLRCSPKSGHDTVSWYQQALGQGPQFIFQYYEEEERQRGNFPDRFSGHQFPNYSSELNVNALLLGDSALYLCASSLATSYYEQFFGPGTRLTVL.

This clonotype was seen many times. The rearrangement links TRBV28 to TRBJ2-5; no clear D. V was pared by 7 bases and J by 5 bases, with 11 bases between. Germline V gives CDR1 MDHEN, CDR2 SYDVKM. CDR3 length: 12 amino acids. The chain's CDR3 is CASTQFGETQYF. For the CDR3, the DNA is TGTGCCAGCACGCAATTTGGCGAGACCCAGTACTTC. The full variable domain, in which reference TRBV28 and TRBJ2-5 provide the parts outside the CDR3, is DVKVTQSSRYLVKRTGEKVFLECVQDMDHENMFWYRQDPGLGLRLIYFSYDVKMKEKGDIPEGYSVSREKKERFSLILESASTNQTSMYLCASTQFGETQYFGPGTRLLVL.